These 28 T cell receptor beta chains were all obtained from the same sample, sequenced in a study of T cells in Graves' hyperthyroidism and ophthalmopathy (dated by TCRdb to between 2018 and 2020). Library prep was done by multiplex PCR. The sequencing machine was an Illumina HiSeq 2000. TCR beta CDR3 regions were amplified from RNA transcripts. The first round of RT-PCR for the TCR CDR3 was performed with the HTBI primer set and the Qiagen OneStep RT-PCR kit. TCRdb handled the public reads itself, with Q25 trimming in fastp and clone calling in MiXCR, and kept productive beta chains. Entries that share a CDR3 protein sequence are merged under the most common genes and DNA. This sample is represented by fewer than 650,000 distinct CDR3 sequences; roughly 14% of them were singletons. The top ten clonotypes cover roughly 4.5% of the sample. The material sequenced was blood. These receptors all stem from a woman in her 40s with Graves' ophthalmopathy.

V and J are TRBV7-3 and TRBJ1-1; D gene ambiguous. Deletions cut 6 bases from V and 8 bases from J, with 16 bases between. The CDR3 totals 13 residues. Germline CDR1 SGHTA, CDR2 FQGTGA. The CDR3 bases are TGTGCCAGCAGTTTACCCTGGACGGCCGAAGCTTTCTTT. Residues: CASSLPWTAEAFF. Drawing the rest from reference TRBV7-3 and TRBJ1-1, the complete variable domain is GAGVSQTPSNKVTEKGKYVELRCDPISGHTALYWYRQSLGQGPEFLIYFQGTGAADDSGLPNDRFFAVRPEGSVSTLKIQRTERGDSAVYLCASSLPWTAEAFFGQGTRLTVV.

The gene calls are TRBV28 and TRBJ2-5, with 8 bases identical to TRBD1. Per the germline V gene, CDR1 is MDHEN and CDR2 is SYDVKM. V trimming: 1 base; J trimming: 5 bases; junction bases outside the gene matches: 9. The CDR3 has 16 residues. The CDR3 loop reads CASSLSVAGGIETQYF. CDR3 in DNA: TGTGCCAGCAGTTTATCTGTGGCAGGGGGCATTGAGACCCAGTACTTC.

This clonotype has just a few counts. Given a much more abundant clone one base away, this may be a read error. V gene TRBV9 combines with J gene TRBJ2-7, with D perhaps being TRBD1 or TRBD2 (5 bases each). The CDR3 totals 14 residues. Germline V gene lookup returns CDR1 SGDLS and CDR2 YYNGEE. V shed 4 bases and J shed 0 bases, with 11 bases lying between them. The CDR3 reads CASSPYGTSYEQYF. The CDR3 DNA reads TGTGCCAGCAGCCCCTACGGGACCTCCTACGAGCAGTACTTC.

A few counts support this clonotype. V is TRBV4-3 and J is TRBJ2-2; a weak D match, TRBD2 (6 bases). Germline V gene lookup returns CDR1 LGHNA and CDR2 YSLEER. CDR3 length equals 16 residues. V lost 4 bases and J 4 bases, leaving 16 bases between the germline ends. Written as DNA, the CDR3 is TGCGCCAGCAGCCTCAACGGCGGGGTCGGCACCGGGGAGCTGTTTTTT. As protein: CASSLNGGVGTGELFF.

In this sample, this clonotype turned up many times. V usage is TRBV29-1 and J usage is TRBJ1-1; unclear D gene. There are 10 residues in the CDR3. Germline-derived CDR1 and CDR2 are SQVTM and ANQGSEA. V lost 0 bases and J 6 bases, leaving 2 bases between the germline ends. CDR3: CSVEEPEAFF. The CDR3 DNA sequence: TGCAGCGTTGAAGAACCTGAAGCTTTCTTT.

The chain couples TRBV19 to TRBJ2-2, with 9 bases that match TRBD1. CDR1 and CDR2 (germline): LNHDA, SQIVND (reference sequence). The CDR3 runs 14 residues. J gave up 4 bases and V 10 bases, and 7 bases lay outside the gene matches. This chain's CDR3 is CATRQGGGTGELFF. CDR3 DNA: TGTGCCACCAGACAGGGGGGTGGCACCGGGGAGCTGTTTTTT. Combining the CDR3 with reference TRBV19 and TRBJ2-2 gives the whole variable domain DGGITQSPKYLFRKEGQNVTLSCEQNLNHDAMYWYRQDPGQGLRLIYYSQIVNDFQKGDIAEGYSVSREKKESFPLTVTSAQKNPTAFYLCATRQGGGTGELFFGEGSRLTVL.

This clonotype was observed many times. The CDR3 DNA reads TGTGCCATCAGTGAGAAAGGGAGGGACACTGAAGCTTTCTTT. Translating gives CAISEKGRDTEAFF. The chain employs TRBV10-3 and TRBJ1-1; unclear D gene. The V end was cut by 2 bases, the J end by 3 bases, with 10 bases between. The CDR3 sequence is 14 residues long. Germline lookup yields CDR1 ENHRY and CDR2 SYGVKD.

Note on this clonotype: At one of its ends the junction is not consistent with the germline gene, which may arise from a read error. This chain joins TRBV20-1 and TRBJ1-5; 7 bases are a match to TRBD1. Germline V gives CDR1 DFQATT, CDR2 SNEGSKA (reference sequence). The CDR3 contains 14 residues. CDR3 region: CSATLGGHNRPQHF. Here the CDR3 DNA reads TGCAGTGCTACCCTAGGGGGCCACAATCGGCCCCAGCATTTT.

V gene TRBV7-9 combines with J gene TRBJ2-2; D remains unclear. Trimming removed 4 bases from V and 6 bases from J, with 12 bases in between. The CDR3 covers 14 residues. CDR1 is SEHNR and CDR2 is FQNEAQ in the germline V gene (reference sequence). The CDR3 DNA is TGTGCCAGCAGCTACTCCATGGGCCCCGGGGAGCTGTTTTTT. This encodes CASSYSMGPGELFF.

This chain links TRBV11-2 with TRBJ2-7; 7 bases map to TRBD2. Trimming took 4 bases from V and 3 from J; bases not matched to a gene: 15. The CDR3 runs to 17 residues. Germline CDR1 is SGHAT and CDR2 is FQNNGV. CDR3 residues: CASSYPPGRELLYEQYF. CDR3 nucleotides: TGTGCCAGCAGCTACCCCCCGGGGCGGGAGCTCCTCTACGAGCAGTACTTC.

This clonotype occurred many times. The rearrangement uses TRBV30 and TRBJ2-7; D remains unclear. The CDR3 totals 11 residues. The V gene lost 4 bases and the J gene lost 5 bases, with 9 bases spanning the gap. Germline V gene data show CDR1 as GTSNPN and CDR2 as SVGIG (reference sequence). Here the CDR3 DNA reads TGTGCCTGGACCGCCGGCCACGAGCAGTACTTC. This sequence encodes CAWTAGHEQYF. The complete variable domain, with remaining parts taken from reference TRBV30 and TRBJ2-7, reads SQTIHQWPATLVQPVGSPLSLECTVEGTSNPNLYWYRQAAGRGLQLLFYSVGIGQISSEVPQNLSASRPQDRQFILSSKKLLLSDSGFYLCAWTAGHEQYFGPGTRLTVT.

This clonotype has just a few counts. The rearrangement links TRBV4-2 to TRBJ2-7; a possible D gene is TRBD2 (7 bases). CDR3 length equals 16 residues. Germline V lookup: CDR1 LGHNA, CDR2 YNFKEQ. The V end was cut by 4 bases, the J end by 3 bases, with 19 bases between. CDR3 residues: CASSPARGGYNYEQYF. The CDR3, as DNA: TGTGCCAGCAGCCCTGCAAGGGGGGGATATAACTACGAGCAGTACTTC.

This clonotype has just a few counts. The gene calls are TRBV30 and TRBJ2-2; D gene ambiguous. This CDR3 has 12 amino acids. Germline lookup yields CDR1 GTSNPN and CDR2 SVGIG (reference sequence). Between the trimmed V and J ends, which lost 2 bases and 7 bases, there was a span of 8 bases. The CDR3 sequence is CAWSFIGGELFF. In DNA form, the CDR3 reads TGTGCCTGGAGTTTTATTGGCGGGGAGCTGTTTTTT.

This clonotype came up many times. This chain uses TRBV2 with TRBJ1-2; 9 nucleotides line up with TRBD1. V was pared by 5 bases and J by 7 bases, with 2 bases of the junction left unmatched. Germline CDR1 reads SNHLY; CDR2 reads FYNNEI. The CDR3 runs to 12 residues. The CDR3 spells CASSTGGFGYTF. The CDR3, as DNA: TGTGCCAGCAGTACAGGGGGCTTTGGCTACACCTTC.

A few counts support this clonotype. The chain employs TRBV2 and TRBJ2-5, with TRBD2 matching over 7 bases. There are 13 residues in the CDR3. Trimming cost V 8 bases and J 4 bases; bases outside gene matches: 7. The germline V gene encodes CDR1 SNHLY and CDR2 FYNNEI. CDR3: CASVREAGETQYF. CDR3 DNA: TGTGCCAGCGTCCGGGAGGCCGGAGAGACCCAGTACTTC.

This clonotype was recorded a few times. The chain has TRBV25-1 and TRBJ2-5; D is possibly TRBD2 (6 bases). This CDR3 region has 16 residues. Trimming cost V 1 base and J 5 bases, with 17 bases left between them. Germline-derived CDR1 and CDR2 are MGHDK and SYGVNS. The CDR3 sequence is CASSELFGGEDETQYF. The CDR3 coding sequence is TGTGCCAGCAGTGAATTATTTGGCGGGGAGGACGAGACCCAGTACTTC.

At least ten counts were recorded for this clonotype. The chain combines TRBV20-1 with TRBJ1-5; perhaps TRBD1 as D (6 bases). Trimming pared 3 bases from V and 4 bases from J, leaving 10 bases between. This CDR3 is 13 amino acids long. Germline V CDR1 and CDR2: DFQATT, SNEGSKA (reference sequence). CDR3 loop: CSARSTGNQPQHF. DNA for the CDR3: TGCAGTGCTAGGAGCACAGGGAATCAGCCCCAGCATTTT.

This clonotype was counted ten times or more. The chain is built from TRBV7-8 and TRBJ1-1; D gene uncertain. The V end was cut by 5 bases, the J end by 3 bases, with 16 bases between. This CDR3 is built from 15 residues. The germline V gene encodes CDR1 SGHVS and CDR2 FQNEAQ. In DNA form, the CDR3 reads TGTGCCAGCAGCGCCCGCCGCAGATCGGACACTGAAGCTTTCTTT. This sequence encodes CASSARRRSDTEAFF.

The gene calls are TRBV19 and TRBJ2-2; 12 bases map to TRBD2. Germline V gives CDR1 LNHDA, CDR2 SQIVND (reference sequence). V dropped 5 bases and J dropped 7; count of bases not matched to a gene: 5. The CDR3 loop spans 15 amino acids. CDR3 DNA sequence: TGTGCCAGTAGTCTAGCGGGAGGGCCACTCGGGGAGCTGTTTTTT. Translation gives CASSLAGGPLGELFF.

This clonotype was found many times. The DNA of the CDR3 is TGTGCCAGCAAGGGTGTCACTGAAGCTTTCTTT. Translating it yields CASKGVTEAFF. The V and J genes are TRBV28 and TRBJ1-1; D uncertain. Germline V gene sequence: CDR1 MDHEN, CDR2 SYDVKM. There are 11 residues in the CDR3. V was pared by 7 bases and J by 4 bases, with 7 bases between.

V usage is TRBV29-1 and J usage is TRBJ1-5; 7 bases map to TRBD1. The CDR3 spans 14 residues. With V trimmed by 6 bases and J by 6 bases, 11 bases remained unmatched. Germline V gene lookup returns CDR1 SQVTM and CDR2 ANQGSEA. The DNA for the CDR3 is TGCAGCGTGGGGAGGGACAGTAACGGTCAGCCCCAGCATTTT. Translated, it gives CSVGRDSNGQPQHF.

This clonotype was seen just once. The chain is built from TRBV6-2 or TRBV6-3 and TRBJ1-2; D unclear. Germline V gene lookup returns CDR1 MNHEY and CDR2 SVGEGT. The CDR3 sequence is 12 residues long. V dropped 6 bases and J dropped 5 bases, with 10 bases sitting between them. The CDR3 DNA follows: TGTGCCAGCAGGGCCCTGGTATATGGCTACACCTTC. Translation: CASRALVYGYTF.

This clonotype occurred many times. The chain recombines TRBV6-2 or TRBV6-3 with TRBJ2-2; either TRBD1 or TRBD2 may fit D (5 bases each). Trimming shortened V by 8 bases and J by 4 bases, and 11 bases separated the two germline ends. The length of the CDR3 is 13 residues. CDR1 MNHEY and CDR2 SVGEGT come from the germline V gene. CDR3 coding DNA: TGTGCCAGCCTCAGGGACGGCACCGGGGAGCTGTTTTTT. The encoded protein is CASLRDGTGELFF.

This clonotype has a count of ten or more. The rearrangement uses TRBV12-3 or TRBV12-4 and TRBJ1-2, with 7 bases lining up with TRBD1. J was trimmed by 5 bases and V by 5 bases; bases with no gene match: 11. This CDR3 comprises 15 residues. The CDR3 here is CASSPHTGVEYGYTF. CDR3 nucleotide sequence: TGTGCCAGCAGTCCACACACAGGGGTGGAGTATGGCTACACCTTC.

This clonotype was seen at least ten times. The DNA of the CDR3 is TGTGCCAGTAGTGCAGGAGGGGGACAGGCGAACTATGGCTACACCTTC. Amino acids: CASSAGGGQANYGYTF. This chain links TRBV19 with TRBJ1-2, with TRBD1 matching over 8 bases. CDR3 size: 16 residues. V lost 5 bases and J lost 2; bases outside the gene matches: 10. The germline CDR1 and CDR2 sequences are LNHDA and SQIVND (reference sequence).

The table lists this clonotype with many counts. The V gene is TRBV12-3 or TRBV12-4, the J gene TRBJ2-7, with 10 positions matching TRBD2. The CDR3 has 14 amino acids. V dropped 6 bases and J dropped 0; count of bases not matched to a gene: 2. CDR3 DNA sequence: TGTGCCAGCAGCCTAGCGGGAGCCTCCTACGAGCAGTACTTC. Amino acid sequence: CASSLAGASYEQYF.

This clonotype has ten or more counts. CDR3 amino acids: CASSYSKLPPKTPSQETQYF. DNA of the CDR3: TGTGCCAGCAGTTACTCGAAGCTACCACCCAAAACCCCATCCCAAGAGACCCAGTACTTC. V is TRBV6-2 or TRBV6-3 and J is TRBJ2-5; D is ambiguous. Germline-derived CDR1 and CDR2 are MNHEY and SVGEGT. This CDR3 is 20 amino acids long. V lost 0 bases and J lost 1, with 24 bases in between.

This clonotype appeared many times. V gene TRBV12-3 or TRBV12-4 combines with J gene TRBJ2-6, with 9 bases identical to TRBD1. With V trimmed by 4 bases and J by 8 bases, 6 bases remained unmatched. There are 15 residues in the CDR3. CDR3 sequence (DNA): TGTGCCAGCAGTTCCGGACAGGGGAGGACCAACGTCCTGACTTTC. It specifies CASSSGQGRTNVLTF.